These T cell receptor beta chains were read from a single sample in a study of OX40 agonist ivuxolimab in advanced cancers. The method was immunoSEQ multiplex PCR; TCRdb's version includes in-frame clones alone and lacks a portion of them. The sample contains about 50,000 clones, over 80% of which appear only once. Sequences were derived from CD4+ or CD8+ T cells sorted from blood, sampled in a trial of the OX40 agonist ivuxolimab. Receptors were obtained from an adult with an advanced solid tumor such as melanoma, head and neck, liver or kidney cancer. CDR3s include the opening cysteine and the closing phenylalanine or tryptophan. Each record gives: D gene, V gene, J gene, CDR3 protein. A D gene is named only where the DNA matches it firmly.

TRBD2	TRBV6-5	TRBJ2-1	CASSLLMAGGPRWQFF
NA	TRBV14	TRBJ2-1	CASSQDAGRNEQFF
TRBD1	TRBV11-2	TRBJ2-3	CASSRGQGPTDTQYF
NA	TRBV6-6	TRBJ2-5	CASSYSTWGQETQYF
NA	TRBV9	TRBJ2-7	CASSVTENYEQYF
NA	TRBV5-4	TRBJ1-1	CASSLFQSEAFF
NA	TRBV15	TRBJ2-7	CATSRDKNYEQYF
TRBD1	TRBV2	TRBJ1-4	CASSSQGALEKLFF
NA	TRBV15	TRBJ1-4	CATGQGFNNEKLFF
TRBD2	TRBV18	TRBJ2-1	CASSPRTSGGQNEQFF
NA	TRBV28	TRBJ1-1	CASSFAWDAFF
NA	TRBV18	TRBJ2-5	CASSPDSQETQYF
TRBD2	TRBV2	TRBJ2-2	CASTLGLASLGELFF
TRBD1	TRBV9	TRBJ2-5	CASSEDRAETQYF